This passage covers 10 T cell receptor beta chains from one sample sequenced in a study of multiple sclerosis patients with progressive multifocal leukoencephalopathy. The sample's time point: 12 to 13 months of natalizumab therapy. The data were produced by immunoSEQ multiplex PCR, yet TCRdb's version contains in-frame clones alone and is incomplete. The sample includes roughly 29,000 clones, 90% of them seen just once. This specimen consisted of PBMCs, obtained from a patient treated with natalizumab. The receptors here all came from a human donor with multiple sclerosis.

This clone showed up just once. This chain links TRBV29-1 with TRBJ1-1; the D is unclear. This CDR3 has 15 residues. Germline loops: CDR1 SQVTM, CDR2 ANQGSEA. Trimming left V 0 bases short and J 3 bases short, with 14 bases between. CDR3 protein: CSVEEVGLVHTEAFF. The CDR3 nucleotides are TGCAGCGTTGAAGAAGTAGGTTTGGTCCACACTGAAGCTTTCTTT.

V usage is TRBV5-4 and J usage is TRBJ1-2; a possible D gene is TRBD1 (6 bases). V lost 1 base to trimming and J lost 8 bases, with 21 bases between them. The CDR3 length is 16 residues. Germline V gene data show CDR1 as SGHNT and CDR2 as YYREEE (reference sequence). For the CDR3, the DNA is TGTGCCAGCAGCTTGACACAGGGTACGCCTAGAAGCGGCTACACCTTC. Translating it yields CASSLTQGTPRSGYTF.

This chain connects TRBV15 to TRBJ2-7, with 10 bases lining up with TRBD2. The CDR3 is made up of 16 amino acids. From germline, CDR1 is LNHNV and CDR2 YYDKDF (reference sequence). V shed 0 bases, J shed 6 bases, and the junction held 8 bases outside the gene matches. CDR3: CATSRDLELAGSEQYF. The DNA of the CDR3 is TGTGCCACCAGCAGAGATCTGGAACTAGCGGGGAGCGAGCAGTACTTC.

This sequence joins TRBV4-2 and TRBJ2-7; D gene ambiguous. CDR3 length: 15 amino acids. Germline CDR1 LGHNA, CDR2 YNFKEQ. V was trimmed by 0 bases and J by 0 bases, leaving 9 bases between them. The CDR3 sequence is CASSQEVQSSYEQYF. In DNA form, the CDR3 reads TGTGCCAGCAGCCAAGAGGTTCAGAGCTCCTACGAGCAGTACTTC.

CDR3 bases: TGTGCCAGCTCCGCCGGCCTCCAGACAGGGCTTTCTTCCTACGAGCAGTACTTC. Its protein is CASSAGLQTGLSSYEQYF. V gene TRBV18 combines with J gene TRBJ2-7; 7 bases are shared with TRBD1. CDR3 length: 18 amino acids. The V segment lost 6 bases and the J segment 1 base; nucleotides outside the gene matches: 18. Germline CDR1 is KGHSH and CDR2 is LQKENI.

The chain combines TRBV4-3 with TRBJ1-2, with D perhaps matching TRBD1 (5 bases). The length of the CDR3 is 13 residues. The germline V gene has CDR1 LGHNA and CDR2 YSLEER. Trimming removed 0 bases at V and 8 bases at J, with 10 bases between. For the CDR3, the DNA is TGCGCCAGCAGCCAAGAGAAAGGGGTCGGCTACACCTTC. Translating it yields CASSQEKGVGYTF.

This clone was seen only once. The chain links TRBV2 to TRBJ2-1, with 9 bases matching TRBD2. The CDR3 loop spans 17 amino acids. The germline CDR1 and CDR2 sequences are SNHLY and FYNNEI. Germline trimming cut 6 bases from V and 10 bases from J; bases unmatched to any gene: 19. CDR3 nucleotide sequence: TGTGCCAGCAGCTACCCCCTCGGCGGGGGGGCATCTATAGAGCAGTTCTTC. Its protein is CASSYPLGGGASIEQFF.

The chain employs TRBV28 and TRBJ2-5, with D perhaps assigned TRBD1 or TRBD2 (5 bases each). With 4 bases removed from V and 5 bases from J, the gap between germline ends came to 17 bases. Germline lookup yields CDR1 MDHEN and CDR2 SYDVKM. This CDR3 comprises 15 residues. The CDR3 reads CASSCLLGVDETQYF. CDR3 in DNA: TGTGCCAGCAGTTGTCTCTTGGGGGTGGACGAGACCCAGTACTTC.

The chain has TRBV5-4 and TRBJ1-1; 7 bases match TRBD1. The CDR3 spans 15 residues. CDR1 and CDR2 from the germline V gene are SGHNT and YYREEE (reference sequence). V lost 4 bases and J lost 4; bases outside the gene matches: 10. The CDR3 region has the DNA TGTGCCAGCAGCGGGACGACAGGGCCGACCACTGAAGCTTTCTTT. Translating gives CASSGTTGPTTEAFF.

V and J are TRBV7-8 and TRBJ1-5; D is uncertain. This CDR3 contains 16 residues. The V gene lost 3 bases and the J gene lost 0 bases, with 12 bases spanning the gap. The germline V gene encodes CDR1 SGHVS and CDR2 FQNEAQ. The CDR3, as DNA: TGTGCCAGCAGCTTGGTTCAGCGATATAGCAATCAGCCCCAGCATTTT. The encoded protein is CASSLVQRYSNQPQHF.